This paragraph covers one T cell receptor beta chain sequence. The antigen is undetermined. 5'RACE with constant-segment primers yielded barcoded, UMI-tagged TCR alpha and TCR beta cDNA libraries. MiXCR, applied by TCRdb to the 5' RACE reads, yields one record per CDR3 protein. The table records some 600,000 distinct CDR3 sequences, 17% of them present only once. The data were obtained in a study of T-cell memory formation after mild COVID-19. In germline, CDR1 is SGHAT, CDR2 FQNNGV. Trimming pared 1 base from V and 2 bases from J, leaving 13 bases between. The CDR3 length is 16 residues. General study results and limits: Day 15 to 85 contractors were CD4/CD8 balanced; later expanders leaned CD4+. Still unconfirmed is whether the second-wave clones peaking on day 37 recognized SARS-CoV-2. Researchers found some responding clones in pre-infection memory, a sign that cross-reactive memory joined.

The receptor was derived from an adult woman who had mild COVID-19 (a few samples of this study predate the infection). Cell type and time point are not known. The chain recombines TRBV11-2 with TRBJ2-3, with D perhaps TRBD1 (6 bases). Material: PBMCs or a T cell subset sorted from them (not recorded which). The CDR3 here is CASSLGGLAVTDTQYF. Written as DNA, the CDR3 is TGTGCCAGCAGCTTAGGGGGGCTGGCTGTCACAGATACGCAGTATTTT.